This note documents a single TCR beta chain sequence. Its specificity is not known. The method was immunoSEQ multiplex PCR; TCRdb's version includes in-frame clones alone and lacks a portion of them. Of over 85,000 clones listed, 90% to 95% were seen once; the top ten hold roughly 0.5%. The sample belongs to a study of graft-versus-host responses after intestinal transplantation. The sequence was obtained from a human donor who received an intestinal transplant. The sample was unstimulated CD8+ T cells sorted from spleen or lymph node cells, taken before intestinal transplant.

The CDR3 coding sequence is TGTGCCAGCAGCCCTACCTCCTACAATGAGCAGTTCTTC. Its protein product is CASSPTSYNEQFF. The V gene is TRBV6-5, the J gene TRBJ2-1; D unclear. The CDR3 is 13 residues long. Trimming stripped 6 bases from V and 0 bases from J, with 6 bases between. CDR1 is MNHEY and CDR2 is SVGAGI in the germline V gene.